This T cell receptor beta chain originates from a study of cytomegalovirus exposure and HLA in healthy donors. Study-wide findings and caveats: Most TCR sequences were seen very rarely across donors, but some public TCRs occurred in many.

Concerning this clone: Its specificity is unknown.

TCRdb's table, derived via immunoSEQ multiplex PCR, lists solely in-frame clones and lacks some. The table has some 130,000 clones, approximately 82% seen once. CDR1 is LNHDA, CDR2 SQIVND, per germline (reference sequence). This CDR3 region has 16 residues. V was trimmed by 6 bases and J by 5 bases, leaving 19 bases between them. The donors were in the roughly 130-subject validation cohort; that cohort was separate from the approximately 700-subject first cohort. V is TRBV19 and J is TRBJ2-2; a weak D match, TRBD2 (5 bases). This receptor was obtained from a man between 25 and 39 years old in good health and CMV-seropositive. Material for sequencing was PBMCs. CDR3 amino acids: CASRNTNVRVTGELFF. The CDR3 bases are TGTGCCAGTAGAAATACCAACGTGCGGGTTACCGGGGAGCTGTTTTTT.